The table lists the clone carrying this T cell receptor (beta chain) with a few counts. The record originates from a study of beta chain features in type 1 diabetes. Expressed TCRB transcripts were sequenced because the isolated RNA had all been reverse transcribed beforehand. Some clones are missing from TCRdb's copy, which holds only in-frame ones; the method was immunoSEQ multiplex PCR. The sample yields about 140,000 clones, over 9.5% seen once. The V gene's germline CDR1 is SGDLS and CDR2 YYNGEE. V shed 4 bases and J 5 bases; nucleotides not matched to a gene: 7. The CDR3 is made up of 14 amino acids. Stem cell-like memory, regulatory, central memory and naive CD4+ cells were sorted via CD45RO/CCR7/CD25/CD127/CD95/CD27.

The clonotype originates from a man between 18 and 29 years old in good health. Sequencing was performed on naive CD4+ T cells from blood. The chain uses TRBV9 and TRBJ2-5; 8 positions match TRBD2. CDR3: CASSSGGALETQYF. As DNA, the CDR3 is TGTGCCAGCAGCTCCGGGGGGGCCCTGGAGACCCAGTACTTC.